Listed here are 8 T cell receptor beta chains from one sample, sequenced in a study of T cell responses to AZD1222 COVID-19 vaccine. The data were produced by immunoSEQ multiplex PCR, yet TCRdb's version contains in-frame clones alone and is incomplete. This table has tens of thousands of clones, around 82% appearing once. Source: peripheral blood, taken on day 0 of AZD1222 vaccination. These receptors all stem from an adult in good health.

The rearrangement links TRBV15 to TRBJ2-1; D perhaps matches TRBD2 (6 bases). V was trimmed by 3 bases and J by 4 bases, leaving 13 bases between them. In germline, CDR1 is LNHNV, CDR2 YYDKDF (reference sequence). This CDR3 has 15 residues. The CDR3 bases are TGTGCCACCAGCAGTCTTGGCGGGACTTACAATGAGCAGTTCTTC. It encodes CATSSLGGTYNEQFF. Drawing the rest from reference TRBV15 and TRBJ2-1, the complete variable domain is DAMVIQNPRYQVTQFGKPVTLSCSQTLNHNVMYWYQQKSSQAPKLLFHYYDKDFNNEADTPDNFQSRRPNTSFCFLDIRSPGLGDTAMYLCATSSLGGTYNEQFFGPGTRLTVL.

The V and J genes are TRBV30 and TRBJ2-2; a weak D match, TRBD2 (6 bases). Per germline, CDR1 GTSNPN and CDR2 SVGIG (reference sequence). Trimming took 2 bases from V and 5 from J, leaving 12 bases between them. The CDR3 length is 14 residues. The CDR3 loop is CAWSSPGGTGELFF. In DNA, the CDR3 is TGTGCCTGGAGTTCGCCCGGGGGTACCGGGGAGCTGTTTTTT.

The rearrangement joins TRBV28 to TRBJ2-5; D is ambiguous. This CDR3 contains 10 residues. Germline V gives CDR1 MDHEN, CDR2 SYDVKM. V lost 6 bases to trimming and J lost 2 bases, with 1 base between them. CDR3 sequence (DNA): TGTGCCAGCAGGCAAGAGACCCAGTACTTC. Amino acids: CASRQETQYF.

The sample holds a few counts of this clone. The DNA of the CDR3 is TGTGCCAGCAGCCAAGGGGCCGTCCAAGAGACCCAGTACTTC. It specifies CASSQGAVQETQYF. The chain joins TRBV3-1 (or the pseudogene TRBV3-2) to TRBJ2-5; D gene ambiguous. Germline loops: CDR1 LGHDT, CDR2 YNNKEL (reference sequence). CDR3 length: 14 amino acids. V shed 1 base and J shed 1 base, with 7 bases lying between them.

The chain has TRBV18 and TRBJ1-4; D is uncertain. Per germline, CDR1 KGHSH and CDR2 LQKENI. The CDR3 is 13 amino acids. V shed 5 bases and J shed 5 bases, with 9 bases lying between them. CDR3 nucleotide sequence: TGTGCCAGCTCAGAGAATGCGAATGAAAAACTGTTTTTT. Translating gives CASSENANEKLFF.

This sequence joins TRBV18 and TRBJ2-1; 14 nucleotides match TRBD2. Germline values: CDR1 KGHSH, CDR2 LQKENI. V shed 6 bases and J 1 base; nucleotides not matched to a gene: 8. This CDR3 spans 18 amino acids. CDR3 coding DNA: TGTGCCAGCTCTCCGGGACTAGCGGGAGTAGGGTCCTACAATGAGCAGTTCTTC. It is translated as CASSPGLAGVGSYNEQFF.

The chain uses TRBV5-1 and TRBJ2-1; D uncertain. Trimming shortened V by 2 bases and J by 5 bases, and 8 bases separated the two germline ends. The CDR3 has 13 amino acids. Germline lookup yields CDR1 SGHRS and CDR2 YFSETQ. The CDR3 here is CASSFGRDNEQFF. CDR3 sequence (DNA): TGCGCCAGCAGCTTCGGACGGGACAATGAGCAGTTCTTC.

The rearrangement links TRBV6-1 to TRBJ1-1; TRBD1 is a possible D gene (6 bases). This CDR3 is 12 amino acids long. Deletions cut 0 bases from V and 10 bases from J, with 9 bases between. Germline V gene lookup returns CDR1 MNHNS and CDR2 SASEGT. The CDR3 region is CASSEAGTRAFF. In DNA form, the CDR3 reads TGTGCCAGCAGTGAAGCAGGGACACGAGCTTTCTTT.